Listed below are T cell receptor beta chains from one sample, sequenced in a study of identical twins. Using its own MiXCR run on the 5' RACE reads, TCRdb lists one record per CDR3 protein. The top ten hold about 0.52% of the sample, which has just over 450,000 distinct CDR3 sequences, 12% to 15% seen once. This same sample was also part of a study on yellow fever vaccine responses in identical twins.

The material sequenced was CD4+ T cells sorted from blood. The source of these receptors is a woman younger than 30 in good health. Both conserved end residues are part of each CDR3. The D gene is left open where the match is weak. Some rows mark clone size as missing; the rest say once, few, many or name a class of expanded clone.

clone size	V gene	D gene	J gene	CDR3 protein	CDR3 DNA
NA	TRBV20-1	TRBD1	TRBJ2-1	CSASSGQGANEQFF	TGCAGTGCTAGCTCGGGACAGGGGGCTAATGAGCAGTTCTTC
many	TRBV29-1	NA	TRBJ1-1	CSVEQTMGNTEAFF	TGCAGCGTTGAGCAAACAATGGGGAACACTGAAGCTTTCTTT
NA	TRBV20-1	TRBD1	TRBJ2-7	CSAPRTGGMYEQYF	TGCAGTGCCCCGCGGACAGGGGGGATGTACGAGCAGTACTTC
few	TRBV15	TRBD1	TRBJ2-1	CATRARRDSYNEQFF	TGTGCCACCAGGGCACGTAGGGACAGCTACAATGAGCAGTTCTTC
few	TRBV7-8	TRBD2	TRBJ2-7	CASSLEASGVYEQYF	TGTGCCAGCAGCTTAGAGGCTAGCGGGGTTTACGAGCAGTACTTC
NA	TRBV3-1	NA	TRBJ1-1	CASSQARGAGTEAFF	TGTGCCAGCAGCCAAGCCCGGGGGGCGGGCACTGAAGCTTTCTTT
few	TRBV3-1	NA	TRBJ2-1	CASSQIDREQFF	TGTGCCAGCAGCCAAATCGACAGGGAGCAGTTCTTC
many	TRBV20-1	TRBD2	TRBJ2-7	CSARVPTSVFSYEQYF	TGCAGTGCTAGAGTGCCGACTAGCGTGTTCTCCTACGAGCAGTACTTC
few	TRBV5-1	TRBD1	TRBJ2-7	CASSPKPGTDEQYF	TGCGCCAGCAGCCCAAAACCCGGGACAGACGAGCAGTACTTC
many	TRBV12-3/TRBV12-4	TRBD2	TRBJ2-1	CASSRSGKDEQFF	TGTGCCAGCAGCCGCAGCGGGAAGGACGAGCAGTTCTTC
NA	TRBV29-1	NA	TRBJ2-2	CSVGGSTGELFF	TGCAGCGTTGGCGGGTCTACCGGGGAGCTGTTTTTT
NA	TRBV28	NA	TRBJ2-7	CASAPRPYEQYF	TGTGCCAGCGCCCCTAGGCCCTACGAGCAGTACTTC
NA	TRBV10-3	NA	TRBJ2-7	CAISPYSDYEQYF	TGTGCCATCAGCCCCTATAGCGACTACGAGCAGTACTTC
few	TRBV4-3	NA	TRBJ2-2	CASSQELLAGGELFF	TGCGCCAGCAGCCAAGAACTCCTAGCCGGCGGGGAGCTGTTTTTT
NA	TRBV29-1	NA	TRBJ1-2	CSVVWQGYGYTF	TGCAGCGTTGTGTGGCAGGGCTATGGCTACACCTTC
few	TRBV28	NA	TRBJ2-7	CASSFSFLYEQYF	TGTGCCAGCAGTTTCTCGTTTCTCTACGAGCAGTACTTC
NA	TRBV28	NA	TRBJ2-5	CASTTLGGSGWETQYF	TGTGCCAGCACCACGTTGGGCGGGTCCGGATGGGAGACCCAGTACTTC
NA	TRBV20-1	NA	TRBJ1-1	CSARGGNRVNTEAFF	TGCAGTGCTAGGGGGGGTAACAGGGTAAACACTGAAGCTTTCTTT
many	TRBV5-1	TRBD1	TRBJ1-5	CASSPDRGSQPQHF	TGCGCCAGCAGCCCCGACAGGGGGTCCCAGCCCCAGCATTTT
few	TRBV5-1	NA	TRBJ2-1	CASSLAWGSSYNEQFF	TGCGCCAGCAGCTTGGCCTGGGGGAGCTCCTACAATGAGCAGTTCTTC
NA	TRBV5-1	NA	TRBJ1-2	CASSLYGNYGYTF	TGCGCCAGCAGCTTGTACGGGAACTATGGCTACACCTTC
NA	TRBV9	NA	TRBJ2-7	CASSVAVRGNQQYF	TGTGCCAGCAGCGTAGCGGTCAGGGGCAACCAGCAGTACTTC
few	TRBV7-8	TRBD1	TRBJ1-6	CASRGSQGAPSPLHF	TGTGCCAGCAGGGGTTCTCAGGGGGCCCCTTCACCCCTCCACTTT
NA	TRBV28	NA	TRBJ1-4	CASRTGPRYNLYNEKLFF	TGTGCCAGCAGAACCGGGCCTCGATACAACTTATATAATGAAAAACTGTTTTTT
few	TRBV7-2	NA	TRBJ2-2	CASSLGGRVDPGELFF	TGTGCCAGCAGCTTAGGTGGCAGGGTTGATCCCGGGGAGCTGTTTTTT
NA	TRBV7-9	NA	TRBJ2-3	CASSLPAPADTQYF	TGTGCCAGCAGCTTACCGGCGCCGGCAGATACGCAGTATTTT
NA	TRBV29-1	NA	TRBJ2-2	CKGTGELFF	TGCAAAGGCACCGGGGAGCTGTTTTTT
NA	TRBV20-1	NA	TRBJ2-7	CCARHLDSPLGYEQYF	TGCTGTGCTAGACATCTCGACAGTCCCCTTGGGTACGAGCAGTACTTC
many	TRBV5-1	NA	TRBJ2-1	CASRLSTYNEQFF	TGCGCCAGCAGGCTTTCCACCTACAATGAGCAGTTCTTC
many	TRBV14	NA	TRBJ2-7	CASSQKGHYEQYF	TGTGCCAGCAGCCAAAAAGGACATTACGAGCAGTACTTC
few	TRBV5-1	TRBD1	TRBJ2-3	CASSLLGQGAGDTQYF	TGCGCCAGCAGCTTGCTCGGACAGGGGGCAGGAGATACGCAGTATTTT
NA	TRBV3-1	NA	TRBJ2-7	CASRPHRDNPIEQYF	TGTGCCAGCAGGCCCCACCGGGACAACCCAATAGAGCAGTACTTC
NA	TRBV4-3	TRBD1	TRBJ2-7	CASSQDAAGGLDEQYF	TGCGCCAGCAGCCAAGATGCGGCAGGGGGCCTGGACGAGCAGTACTTC
few	TRBV3-1	NA	TRBJ1-6	CASSQGLHDSPLHF	TGTGCCAGCAGCCAAGGGCTACACGATTCACCCCTCCACTTT
NA	TRBV9	NA	TRBJ2-5	CASSGTPQETQYF	TGTGCCAGCAGCGGAACGCCACAAGAGACCCAGTACTTC
few	TRBV2	NA	TRBJ2-5	CASSVGRETQYF	TGTGCCAGCAGTGTCGGTCGGGAGACCCAGTACTTC
NA	TRBV4-1	TRBD2	TRBJ2-2	CASSRLLAGVTGELFF	TGCGCCAGCAGCCGACTACTAGCGGGGGTCACCGGGGAGCTGTTTTTT
many	TRBV6-1	NA	TRBJ2-2	CASRPQSNTGELFF	TGTGCCAGCAGACCCCAGAGTAACACCGGGGAGCTGTTTTTT
NA	TRBV6-1	TRBD2	TRBJ2-1	CASSTGTSGANYNEQFF	TGTGCCAGCAGTACCGGGACTAGCGGGGCTAACTACAATGAGCAGTTCTTC
few	TRBV20-1	NA	TRBJ2-1	CSASGTQYNEQFF	TGCAGTGCTAGCGGGACCCAATACAATGAGCAGTTCTTC
NA	TRBV27	NA	TRBJ1-6	CASSLAEGISPLHF	TGTGCCAGCAGTTTGGCGGAGGGAATTTCACCCCTCCACTTT
NA	TRBV20-1	NA	TRBJ2-2	CSATRGQNTGELFF	TGCAGTGCTACGAGAGGACAGAACACCGGGGAGCTGTTTTTT